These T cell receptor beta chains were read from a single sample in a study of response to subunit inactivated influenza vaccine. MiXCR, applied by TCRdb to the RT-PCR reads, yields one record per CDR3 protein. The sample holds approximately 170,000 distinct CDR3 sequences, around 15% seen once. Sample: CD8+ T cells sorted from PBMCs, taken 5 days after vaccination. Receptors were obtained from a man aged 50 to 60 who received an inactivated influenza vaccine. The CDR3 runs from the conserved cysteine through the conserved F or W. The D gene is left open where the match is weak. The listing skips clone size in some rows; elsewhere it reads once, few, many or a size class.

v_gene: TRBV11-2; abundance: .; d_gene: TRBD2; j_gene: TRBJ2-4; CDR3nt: TGTGCCAGCAGCCACTGGACTAGCGGGAGGGGGACGGCCAAAAACATTCAGTACTTC; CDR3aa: CASSHWTSGRGTAKNIQYF
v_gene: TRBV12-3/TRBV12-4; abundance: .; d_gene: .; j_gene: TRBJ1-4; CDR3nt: TGTGCCAGCAGTCACCGGGACGGGTTCTCAGAAAAACTGTTTTTT; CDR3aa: CASSHRDGFSEKLFF
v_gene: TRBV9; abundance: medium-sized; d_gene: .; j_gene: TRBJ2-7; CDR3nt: TGTGCCAGCAGCCCAGGAGGGGGAGAGCAGTACTTC; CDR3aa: CASSPGGGEQYF
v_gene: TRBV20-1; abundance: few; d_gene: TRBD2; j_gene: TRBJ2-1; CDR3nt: TGCAGTGCTAGAGATCTGAGCGGGGAAGTCGAGCAGTTCTTC; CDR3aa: CSARDLSGEVEQFF
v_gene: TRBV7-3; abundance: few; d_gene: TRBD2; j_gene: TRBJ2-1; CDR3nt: TGTGCCAGCAGCTCAGGGACTAGCGTAAGCAATGAGCAGTTCTTC; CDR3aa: CASSSGTSVSNEQFF
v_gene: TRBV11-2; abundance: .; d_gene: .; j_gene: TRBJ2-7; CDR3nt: TGTGCCAGCTTGGGGCAGGGTGCCTACGAGCAGTACTTC; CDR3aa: CASLGQGAYEQYF
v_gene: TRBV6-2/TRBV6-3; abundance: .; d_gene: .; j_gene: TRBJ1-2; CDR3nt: TGTGCCAGCAGTTTGGGTCGGACGAGAGGCTGCACCTTC; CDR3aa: CASSLGRTRGCTF
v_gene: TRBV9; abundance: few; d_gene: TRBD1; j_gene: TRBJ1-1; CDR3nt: TGTGCCAGCAGCGCGACAGGGGGCTTGAACACTGAAGCTTTCTTT; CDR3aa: CASSATGGLNTEAFF
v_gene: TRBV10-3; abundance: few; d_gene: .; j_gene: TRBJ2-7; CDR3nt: TGTGCCATCGGGGGGGGCGCGTCGTCCTACGAGCAGTACTTC; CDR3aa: CAIGGGASSYEQYF
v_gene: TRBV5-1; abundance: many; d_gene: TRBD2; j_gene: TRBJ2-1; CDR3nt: TGCGCCAGCAGCGGAGGGACTAGCGGCTACAATGAGCAGTTCTTC; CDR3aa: CASSGGTSGYNEQFF
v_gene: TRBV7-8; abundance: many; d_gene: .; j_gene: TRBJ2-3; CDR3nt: TGTGCCAGCAGGTCTTATGCAGATACGCAGTATTTT; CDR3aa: CASRSYADTQYF
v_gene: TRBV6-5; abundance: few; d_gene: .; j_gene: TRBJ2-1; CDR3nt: TGTGCCAGCAGTTACCTGTCTAGCTCCTACAATGAGCAGTTCTTC; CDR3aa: CASSYLSSSYNEQFF
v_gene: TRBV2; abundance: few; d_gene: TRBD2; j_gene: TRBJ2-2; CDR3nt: TGTGCCAGCAGTGTTCTAGCGGGAGTAACCTCTGCCGGGGAGCTGTTTTTT; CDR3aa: CASSVLAGVTSAGELFF
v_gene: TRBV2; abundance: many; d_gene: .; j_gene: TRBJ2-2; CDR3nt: TGTGCCAGCAGTGAAGGGCGGAACACCGGGGAGCTGTTTTTT; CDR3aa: CASSEGRNTGELFF
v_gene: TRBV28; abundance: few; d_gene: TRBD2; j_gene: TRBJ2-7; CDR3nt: TGTGCCAGCAGTTCCCCTAGCGGGGGGGCCTACGAGCAGTACTTC; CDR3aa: CASSSPSGGAYEQYF
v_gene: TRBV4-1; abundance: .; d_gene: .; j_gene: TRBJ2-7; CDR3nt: TGTGCCAGCAGCCCCGGGCCCGGCTGCTCGCAGTACTTC; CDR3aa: CASSPGPGCSQYF
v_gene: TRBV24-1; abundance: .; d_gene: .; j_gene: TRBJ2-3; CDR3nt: TGTGCCACCAGTGATTCACGAAGGGCGTTGTACACAGATACGCAGTATTTT; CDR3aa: CATSDSRRALYTDTQYF
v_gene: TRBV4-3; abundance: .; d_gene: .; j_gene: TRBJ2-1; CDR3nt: TGCGCCAGCAGTAAAATGGGTAATGAGCAGTTCTTC; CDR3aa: CASSKMGNEQFF
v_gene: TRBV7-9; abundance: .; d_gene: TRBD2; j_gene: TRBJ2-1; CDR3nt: TGTGCCAGCAGCTTAGATCGGGGGGGATTCGTCAATGAGCAGTTCTTC; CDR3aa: CASSLDRGGFVNEQFF
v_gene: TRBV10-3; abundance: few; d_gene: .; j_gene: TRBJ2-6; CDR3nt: TGTGCCATCAGTGAACGGTCCTCTGGGGCCAACGTCCTGACTTTC; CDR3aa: CAISERSSGANVLTF
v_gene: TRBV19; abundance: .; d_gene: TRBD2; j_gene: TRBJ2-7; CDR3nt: TGTGCCAGTAGTATAGGTGAAGCGGGAACCTACGAGCAGTACTTC; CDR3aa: CASSIGEAGTYEQYF
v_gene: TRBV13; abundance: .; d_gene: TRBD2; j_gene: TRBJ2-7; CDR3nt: TGTGCCAGCAGCACAACCCCAGGGACTAGCGGGAGCCACTCCTACGAGCAGTACTTC; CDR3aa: CASSTTPGTSGSHSYEQYF
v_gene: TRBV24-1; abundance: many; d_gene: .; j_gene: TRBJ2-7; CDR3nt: TGTGCCACCAGTGATTTCAGACGTAAAGGGTACGAGCAGTACTTC; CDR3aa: CATSDFRRKGYEQYF
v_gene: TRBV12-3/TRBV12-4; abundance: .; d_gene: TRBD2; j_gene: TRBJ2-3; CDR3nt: TGTGCCAGCAGTTCTAGCGGGGGGGCCGACTCCCATAGCACAGATACGCAGTATTTT; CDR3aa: CASSSSGGADSHSTDTQYF
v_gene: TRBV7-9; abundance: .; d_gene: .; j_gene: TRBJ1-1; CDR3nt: TGTGCCAGCAGCTTTGACACAGCAATGAACACTGAAGCTTTCTTT; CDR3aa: CASSFDTAMNTEAFF
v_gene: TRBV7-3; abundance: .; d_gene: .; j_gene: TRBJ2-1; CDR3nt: TGTGCCAGCAGCCCCTCCTCCCCGGGGCGAAGGGATGGGTACAATGAGCAGTTCTTC; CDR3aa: CASSPSSPGRRDGYNEQFF
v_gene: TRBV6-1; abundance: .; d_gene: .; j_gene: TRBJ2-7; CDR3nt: TGTGCCAGCATCACAGGCATAGGATCGAGTAGTTGGATCTACGAGCAGTACTTC; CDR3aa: CASITGIGSSSWIYEQYF
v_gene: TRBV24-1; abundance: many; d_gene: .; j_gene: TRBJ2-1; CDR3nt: TGTGCCACCAGTGATCCTGACGGTAGCTCCTACAATGAGCAGTTCTTC; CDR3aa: CATSDPDGSSYNEQFF
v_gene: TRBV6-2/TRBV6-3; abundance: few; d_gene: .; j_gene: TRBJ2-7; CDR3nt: TGTGCCAGCAGTTATTACGGGACACCAAACTACGAGCAGTACTTC; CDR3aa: CASSYYGTPNYEQYF
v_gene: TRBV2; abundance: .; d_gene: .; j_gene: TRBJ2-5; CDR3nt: TGTGCCAGCAGGGTCTCAGGGGTAGAGACCCAGTACTTC; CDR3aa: CASRVSGVETQYF
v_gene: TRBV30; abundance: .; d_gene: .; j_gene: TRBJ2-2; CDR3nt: TGTGCCTGGAGTCCCGGGTCCATGGGCTTCGGGGAGCTGTTTTTT; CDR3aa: CAWSPGSMGFGELFF
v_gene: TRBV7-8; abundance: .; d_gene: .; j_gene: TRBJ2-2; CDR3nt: TGTGCCAGCAGCTTAATGGGCACCGAGGGCCCCGGGGAGCTGTTTTTT; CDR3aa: CASSLMGTEGPGELFF
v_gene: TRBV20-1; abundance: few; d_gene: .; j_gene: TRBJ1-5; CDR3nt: TGCAGTGCTAAACAGTTATCGTCCTCGGAGTTTTATAGCAATCAGCCCCAGCATTTT; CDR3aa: CSAKQLSSSEFYSNQPQHF
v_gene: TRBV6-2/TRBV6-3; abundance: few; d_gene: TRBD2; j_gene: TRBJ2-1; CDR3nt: TGTGCCAGCAGTTATACCGGACTAGTGGCTGAGCAGTTCTTC; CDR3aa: CASSYTGLVAEQFF
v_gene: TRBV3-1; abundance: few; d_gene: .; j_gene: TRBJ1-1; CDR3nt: TGTGCCAGCATTGGCAGGTCGAACACTGAAGCTTTCTTT; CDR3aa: CASIGRSNTEAFF
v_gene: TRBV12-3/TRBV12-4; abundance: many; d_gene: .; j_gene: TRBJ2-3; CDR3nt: TGTGCCAGCACCTGGAGGCTAGGAGGCACAGATACGCAGTATTTT; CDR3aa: CASTWRLGGTDTQYF
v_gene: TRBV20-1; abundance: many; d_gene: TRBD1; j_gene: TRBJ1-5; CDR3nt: TGCAGTGCTAGAGGGACAGGAATACAGCCCCAGCATTTT; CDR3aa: CSARGTGIQPQHF
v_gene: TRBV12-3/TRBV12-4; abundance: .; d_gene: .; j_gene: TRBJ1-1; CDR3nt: TGTGCCAGCAGTCGGGCGGAACTGAACACTGAAGCTTTCTTT; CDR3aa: CASSRAELNTEAFF
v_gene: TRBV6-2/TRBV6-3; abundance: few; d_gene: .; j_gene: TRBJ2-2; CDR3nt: TGTGCCAGCAGTTACACCCGGACAGCTCACACCGGGGAGCTGTTTTTT; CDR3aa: CASSYTRTAHTGELFF
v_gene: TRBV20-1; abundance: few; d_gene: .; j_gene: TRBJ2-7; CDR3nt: TGCAGTGCTAGAGATTTAGCGGCCTACGAGCAGTACTTC; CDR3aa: CSARDLAAYEQYF